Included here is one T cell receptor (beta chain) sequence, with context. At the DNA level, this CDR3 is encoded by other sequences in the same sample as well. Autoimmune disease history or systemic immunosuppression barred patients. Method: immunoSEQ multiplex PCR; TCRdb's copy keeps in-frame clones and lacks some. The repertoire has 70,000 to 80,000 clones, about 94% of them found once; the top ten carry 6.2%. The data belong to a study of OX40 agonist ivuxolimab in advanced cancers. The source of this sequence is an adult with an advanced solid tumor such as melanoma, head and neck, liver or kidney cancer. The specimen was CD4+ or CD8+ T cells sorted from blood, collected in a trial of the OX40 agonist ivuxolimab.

CDR3 DNA sequence: TGCGCCAGCAGCCCCGGGGGCTACGAGCAGTACTTC. Translating gives CASSPGGYEQYF. J is TRBJ2-7 and V is TRBV4-1, with TRBD2 as a possible D gene (6 bases). Between the trimmed V and J ends, which lost 4 bases and 3 bases, there was a span of 7 bases. Germline V CDR1 and CDR2: MGHRA, YSYEKL. The CDR3 spans 12 residues.